The 22 T cell receptor beta chains presented below share a single source sample, sequenced in a study of blood T cell repertoires in COVID-19. TCRdb keeps only in-frame clones here, not all; method: immunoSEQ multiplex PCR. Of approximately 350,000 clones in the sample, 75% to 90% are singletons; the top ten hold around 7.4%. Sequenced material: peripheral blood. These TCRs come from a woman aged 55-75 years with COVID-19, enrolled during active disease.

This sequence joins TRBV10-3 and TRBJ2-1, with 7 bases aligning to TRBD1. From germline, CDR1 is ENHRY and CDR2 SYGVKD. V shed 3 bases, J shed 0 bases, and the junction held 8 bases outside the gene matches. This CDR3 is 17 amino acids long. Written as DNA, the CDR3 is TGTGCCATCAGTGATTATGACAGGGCAAGCTCCTACAATGAGCAGTTCTTC. It specifies CAISDYDRASSYNEQFF.

V is TRBV6-6 and J is TRBJ1-5, with D possibly being TRBD1 (5 bases). This CDR3 has 15 amino acids. V was shortened by 5 bases and J by 7 bases, with 18 bases between the two germline ends. Per the germline V gene, CDR1 is MNHNY and CDR2 is SVGAGI (reference sequence). Here the CDR3 DNA reads TGTGCCAGCAGTCCCCAGGGAAATCTATGGCAGCCCCAGCATTTT. Translation gives CASSPQGNLWQPQHF.

V usage is TRBV18 and J usage is TRBJ2-3; 8 bases are a match to TRBD2. Germline CDR1 and CDR2: KGHSH and LQKENI. CDR3 length: 17 residues. The V gene end was trimmed by 1 base and the J gene end by 3 bases; junction bases not matched to a gene: 9. The CDR3 bases are TGTGCCAGCTCACCACGGGTAGCGGGGTACGGTACAGATACGCAGTATTTT. Translated, it gives CASSPRVAGYGTDTQYF.

This clone was observed once. At the DNA level, this CDR3 is encoded by other sequences in the same sample as well. The genes are TRBV9 and TRBJ2-3, with TRBD2 matching over 7 bases. The CDR3 extends over 15 amino acids. V was pared by 0 bases and J by 2 bases, with 3 bases of the junction left unmatched. Germline V CDR1 and CDR2: SGDLS, YYNGEE. The CDR3 DNA reads TGTGCCAGCAGCGTAGAGGGACTAAACACAGATACGCAGTATTTT. Its translation: CASSVEGLNTDTQYF.

This chain links TRBV6-2 or TRBV6-3 with TRBJ2-7; tentatively, D is TRBD1 (8 bases). There are 13 residues in the CDR3. Per germline, CDR1 MNHEY and CDR2 SVGEGT. Trimming cost V 5 bases and J 6 bases, with 14 bases left between them. The chain's CDR3 is CASSPQGGGEQYF. CDR3 DNA sequence: TGTGCCAGCAGTCCACAGGGGGGGGGCGAGCAGTACTTC.

The V gene is TRBV12-3 or TRBV12-4, the J gene TRBJ1-1; TRBD1 might be the D (5 bases). The CDR3 runs 13 residues. Trimming shortened V by 6 bases and J by 3 bases, and 11 bases separated the two germline ends. CDR3 loop: CASSLWGDTEAFF. DNA for the CDR3: TGTGCCAGCAGCCTCTGGGGGGACACTGAAGCTTTCTTT.

The V and J genes are TRBV4-2 and TRBJ1-1, with no clear D. From germline, CDR1 is LGHNA and CDR2 YNFKEQ. This CDR3 contains 14 residues. V lost 4 bases, J lost 11 bases, and 20 bases lay in between. The CDR3 DNA is TGTGCCAGCAGCCCCGACGGGAAGGGAGCGGGGGCTTTCTTT. Amino acid sequence: CASSPDGKGAGAFF.

For the CDR3, the DNA is TGCAGCGTTAAGAAACAGGGAGCTGGAAACACCATATATTTT. This gives the protein CSVKKQGAGNTIYF. The gene calls are TRBV29-1 and TRBJ1-3; weak D call: TRBD1 (6 bases). CDR1 SQVTM and CDR2 ANQGSEA come from the germline V gene. The CDR3 length is 14 residues. Trimming removed 5 bases at V and 2 bases at J, with 13 bases between.

This clone showed up just a few times. The chain has TRBV7-2 and TRBJ1-1; 8 bases are shared with TRBD1. J lost 1 base, V lost 1 base, and 2 bases had no gene match. Germline assignment: CDR1 SGHTA and CDR2 FQGNSA. The CDR3 contains 15 residues. The CDR3 DNA follows: TGTGCCAGCAGCTTAGGGGGGACAGGGAACACTGAAGCTTTCTTT. This encodes CASSLGGTGNTEAFF.

The chain has TRBV3-1 (or the pseudogene TRBV3-2) and TRBJ1-5, with D tentatively TRBD1 (6 bases). Germline values: CDR1 LGHDT, CDR2 YNNKEL (reference sequence). The V end was cut by 4 bases, the J end by 2 bases, with 18 bases between. CDR3 length equals 17 residues. CDR3 loop: CASSPTSQGGGNQPQHF. CDR3 DNA sequence: TGTGCCAGCAGCCCAACCTCACAGGGTGGGGGCAATCAGCCCCAGCATTTT.

The V and J genes are TRBV19 and TRBJ1-1; D gene uncertain. There are 13 residues in the CDR3. Per germline, CDR1 LNHDA and CDR2 SQIVND (reference sequence). V was trimmed by 4 bases and J by 5 bases, leaving 11 bases between them. In DNA, the CDR3 is TGTGCCAGTAGTACAGTCCGGCGGACTGAAGCTTTCTTT. Translated: CASSTVRRTEAFF.

V usage is TRBV7-7 and J usage is TRBJ2-2; the match to TRBD1 covers 8 bases. The CDR3 has 16 amino acids. The germline CDR1 and CDR2 sequences are SSHAT and FNYEAQ (reference sequence). V shed 5 bases, J shed 4 bases, and the junction held 9 bases outside the gene matches. As DNA, the CDR3 is TGTGCCAGCAGCATCTCTCCGGGGACAGGCACCGGGGAGCTGTTTTTT. Translating it yields CASSISPGTGTGELFF.

This clone was found once. The chain couples TRBV11-2 to TRBJ1-3, with 8 bases lining up with TRBD1. CDR1 is SGHAT, CDR2 FQNNGV, per germline. This CDR3 comprises 18 residues. V lost 6 bases to trimming and J lost 0 bases; unmatched junction nucleotides: 13. Written as DNA, the CDR3 is TGTGCCAGCAGGACCGGACAGGGTAACCTATACTCTGGAAACACCATATATTTT. Its protein is CASRTGQGNLYSGNTIYF.

The gene calls are TRBV7-9 and TRBJ2-4; perhaps TRBD1 as D (6 bases). This CDR3 is 16 amino acids long. V was shortened by 4 bases and J by 1 base, with 14 bases between the two germline ends. Looked up from germline, CDR1 is SEHNR and CDR2 is FQNEAQ (reference sequence). CDR3 amino acids: CASSSTGPNAKNIQYF. The CDR3 nucleotides are TGTGCCAGCAGCTCCACAGGGCCTAATGCCAAAAACATTCAGTACTTC.

V usage is TRBV29-1 and J usage is TRBJ2-5; D might be TRBD2 (6 bases). Germline V gene lookup returns CDR1 SQVTM and CDR2 ANQGSEA. CDR3 size: 15 residues. Trimming took off 8 bases at V and 1 base at J, with 20 bases between the two ends. The CDR3 region has the DNA TGCAGCCTAGGAGGGCATCCAGGGCTCCAAGAGACCCAGTACTTC. Its translation is CSLGGHPGLQETQYF.

The chain combines TRBV15 with TRBJ1-1, with TRBD1 matching 7 bases. J lost 3 bases, V lost 1 base, and 2 bases had no gene match. The CDR3 has 14 amino acids. In germline, CDR1 is LNHNV, CDR2 YYDKDF (reference sequence). This CDR3 reads CATSRAGGYTEAFF. The CDR3 region has the DNA TGTGCCACCAGCAGAGCAGGGGGGTACACTGAAGCTTTCTTT.

CDR3 sequence reads: CSASLQGSSETQYF. The DNA of the CDR3 is TGCAGTGCTAGTCTTCAGGGTTCCTCAGAGACCCAGTACTTC. The V and J genes are TRBV20-1 and TRBJ2-5, with a tentative D call TRBD1 (5 bases). This CDR3 spans 14 amino acids. V was clipped by 3 bases and J by 4 bases, with 15 bases between them. Germline V gene lookup returns CDR1 DFQATT and CDR2 SNEGSKA (reference sequence).

The chain has TRBV7-9 and TRBJ2-2; TRBD2 agrees at 9 bases. Looked up from germline, CDR1 is SEHNR and CDR2 is FQNEAQ (reference sequence). The length of the CDR3 is 14 residues. The V gene end was trimmed by 11 bases and the J gene end by 4 bases; junction bases not matched to a gene: 8. DNA for the CDR3: TGTGCCGCCGGACTAGCGTCGTTCACCGGGGAGCTGTTTTTT. Its protein product is CAAGLASFTGELFF.

This clone came up a few times. The CDR3 loop reads CASSRSGTGLSYEQYF. Here the CDR3 DNA reads TGTGCCAGCAGCCGCTCCGGGACAGGCCTCTCCTACGAGCAGTACTTC. The rearrangement links TRBV7-9 to TRBJ2-7; the match to TRBD1 covers 8 bases. The CDR3 spans 16 residues. Losses at the gene ends were 5 bases for V and 0 bases for J; bases not matched to a gene: 9. CDR1 SEHNR and CDR2 FQNEAQ come from the germline V gene (reference sequence).

This clone was picked up a small number of times. V usage is TRBV19 and J usage is TRBJ1-1; TRBD1 might be the D (5 bases). V lost 7 bases, J lost 4 bases, and 19 bases lay in between. Germline values: CDR1 LNHDA, CDR2 SQIVND (reference sequence). The CDR3 has 15 residues. The CDR3 nucleotides are TGTGCCAGTATCTCGTGGGGCAGGGCAGCCACTGAAGCTTTCTTT. Translated: CASISWGRAATEAFF. Full variable domain (outside the CDR3, taken from reference TRBV19 and TRBJ1-1): DGGITQSPKYLFRKEGQNVTLSCEQNLNHDAMYWYRQDPGQGLRLIYYSQIVNDFQKGDIAEGYSVSREKKESFPLTVTSAQKNPTAFYLCASISWGRAATEAFFGQGTRLTVV.

This clone was found a few times. V is TRBV7-8 and J is TRBJ2-5; 7 positions match TRBD1. Trimming removed 7 bases from V and 2 bases from J; junction bases left unmatched: 7. This CDR3 has 14 residues. The germline gives CDR1 SGHVS, CDR2 FQNEAQ. The CDR3, as DNA: TGTGCCAGCACCGCAGACAGGGAACAAGAGACCCAGTACTTC. Translation gives CASTADREQETQYF. The full variable domain, completed using reference TRBV7-8 and TRBJ2-5, is GAGVSQSPRYKVAKRGQDVALRCDPISGHVSLFWYQQALGQGPEFLTYFQNEAQLDKSGLPSDRFFAERPEGSVSTLKIQRTQQEDSAVYLCASTADREQETQYFGPGTRLLVL.

This clone was detected once. V usage is TRBV28 and J usage is TRBJ2-7, with TRBD2 identical over 9 bases. The CDR3 is 14 amino acids. The trim removed 3 bases at V and 3 bases at J, leaving 3 bases unmatched. Germline V lookup: CDR1 MDHEN, CDR2 SYDVKM. CDR3 amino acids: CASSLTLAGYEQYF. For the CDR3, the DNA is TGTGCCAGCAGTTTGACACTAGCGGGCTACGAGCAGTACTTC. Full variable domain (rest looked up from reference TRBV28 and TRBJ2-7): DVKVTQSSRYLVKRTGEKVFLECVQDMDHENMFWYRQDPGLGLRLIYFSYDVKMKEKGDIPEGYSVSREKKERFSLILESASTNQTSMYLCASSLTLAGYEQYFGPGTRLTVT.